This TCR beta chain was observed in a study of blood T cells in healthy people across ages. About the research overall: Researchers report that template switching captured about one barcoded beta molecule per two T cells.

With respect to this clonotype: Its antigen is currently unknown.

Next came a second PCR, run for about 7 to 12 cycles, which used a sample-barcoded 5' primer along with a J-beta primer mix. A tag from a template-switch adaptor with 12 random nucleotides marked each cDNA molecule. TCRdb re-called the 5' RACE reads with MiXCR, one entry per CDR3 protein. The table has about 780,000 distinct CDR3 sequences, about 45% seen once. The CDR3 contains 18 residues. Per the germline V gene, CDR1 is DFQATT and CDR2 is SNEGSKA (reference sequence). V was pared by 0 bases and J by 3 bases, with 20 bases between. Study conclusions and caveats: Diversity of TCR beta correlated strongly with naive T cell percentage.

Healthy Caucasian individuals from Russia aged roughly 6 to 95 served as donors. The sample was blood. The chain couples TRBV20-1 to TRBJ2-2; D tentatively fits TRBD1 or TRBD2 (7 bases each). The TCR comes from an older man in good health. The CDR3 spells CSARDETGRAWDTGELFF. The DNA of the CDR3 is TGCAGTGCTAGAGATGAGACAGGGAGGGCGTGGGACACCGGGGAGCTGTTTTTT.